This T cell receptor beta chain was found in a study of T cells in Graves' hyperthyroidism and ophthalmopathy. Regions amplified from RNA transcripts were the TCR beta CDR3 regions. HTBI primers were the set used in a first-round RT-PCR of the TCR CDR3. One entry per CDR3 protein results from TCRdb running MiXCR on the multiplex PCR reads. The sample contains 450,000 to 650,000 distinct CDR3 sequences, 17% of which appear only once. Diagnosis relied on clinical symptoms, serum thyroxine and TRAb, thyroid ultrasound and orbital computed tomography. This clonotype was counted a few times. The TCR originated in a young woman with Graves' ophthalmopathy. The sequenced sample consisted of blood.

CDR3 loop: CASSLGTGGKFF. The DNA for the CDR3 is TGTGCCAGCAGTTTAGGGACAGGGGGCAAGTTCTTC. This chain joins TRBV28 and TRBJ2-1; 12 positions match TRBD1. This CDR3 spans 12 amino acids. Germline V gene lookup returns CDR1 MDHEN and CDR2 SYDVKM. With V trimmed by 2 bases and J by 14 bases, 1 base remained unmatched. Filled out from reference TRBV28 and TRBJ2-1, the complete variable domain reads DVKVTQSSRYLVKRTGEKVFLECVQDMDHENMFWYRQDPGLGLRLIYFSYDVKMKEKGDIPEGYSVSREKKERFSLILESASTNQTSMYLCASSLGTGGKFFGPGTRLTVL.